This T cell receptor (beta chain) was documented in a study of persistence of HIV-infected CD4 T cells. A word on this clone: Its antigen remains unknown.

Cells were stimulated nonspecifically with anti-CD3/anti-CD28 magnetic beads. Responding CD4+ T cells were sorted by upregulation of both CD40 ligand and CD69. Germline lookup yields CDR1 MNHEY and CDR2 SVGAGI. The CDR3 is 15 amino acids. Losses at the gene ends were 4 bases for V and 5 bases for J; bases not matched to a gene: 4. This was the immunoSEQ version 4 assay in survey mode. Produced via immunoSEQ multiplex PCR; TCRdb's table is partial and in-frame only. The table lists around 47,000 clones, approximately 90% of them singletons, with under 2% in the top ten. The sample in question was CD4+ T cells sorted from PBMCs after approximately 19-hour stimulation, obtained from a patient who received antiretroviral therapy. The chain links TRBV6-5 to TRBJ2-3, with TRBD2 matching 12 bases. The receptor was derived from an adult man with HIV who was CMV-seropositive. As DNA, the CDR3 is TGTGCCAGCAGTTTCGGGACTAGCGGGTTAGATACGCAGTATTTT. Translated: CASSFGTSGLDTQYF.